This T cell receptor (beta chain) was identified during a study of blood T cell repertoires in COVID-19. On the study more broadly: The samples span acute and convalescent COVID-19 from the United States, Italy and Spain. PBMCs, B-cell-depleted T cells, or T cells were the source of the cDNA or gDNA that made up the material.

This clone was observed a handful of times. Original processing notes: Scientists estimated how many nucleated cells there were by amplifying reference gene primers. TCRdb keeps only in-frame clones here, not all; method: immunoSEQ multiplex PCR. Clone size and the V and J calls come from that table; the DNA yielded D and trimming. In the table there are approximately 200,000 clones, approximately 83% of which are singletons. The receptor's source is a human donor with active or convalescent COVID-19. The donor label of this sample is uncertain. The sample consisted of peripheral blood.

CDR3 amino acids: CASSHHGDRGAYEQYF. In DNA form, the CDR3 reads TGTGCCAGCAGCCACCACGGCGACAGGGGGGCTTACGAGCAGTACTTC. This chain links TRBV4-2 with TRBJ2-7, with TRBD1 identical over 9 bases. Germline lookup yields CDR1 LGHNA and CDR2 YNFKEQ. This CDR3 has 16 residues. V shed 3 bases and J 4 bases; nucleotides not matched to a gene: 10.